The 25 T cell receptor beta chains reported below all come from one sample, sequenced in a study of blood T cell repertoires in COVID-19. Using immunoSEQ multiplex PCR, the repertoire was profiled, and TCRdb retains in-frame clones only, with some absent. The table records around 140,000 clones, over 60% of them present only once. The sample comprised PBMCs or T cells enriched from blood (not recorded which). The receptor set was obtained from a woman between 50 and 59 years old who had recovered from COVID-19.

The V gene is TRBV13, the J gene TRBJ1-2; 7 nucleotides agree with TRBD1. This CDR3 is 13 amino acids long. Germline values: CDR1 PRHDT, CDR2 FYEKMQ (reference sequence). V lost 4 bases, J lost 8 bases, and 7 bases stayed unmatched. The CDR3 is CASSSGQRGGYTF. CDR3 sequence (DNA): TGTGCCAGCAGCTCGGGACAGCGCGGAGGCTACACCTTC.

About this clone itself: Other DNA variants within this sample encode the same CDR3. This chain links TRBV6-5 with TRBJ1-4, with TRBD1 as a possible D gene (6 bases). The CDR3 loop spans 15 amino acids. CDR1 and CDR2 from the germline V gene are MNHEY and SVGAGI. V lost 2 bases and J lost 5, with 12 bases in between. CDR3 protein: CASSYGQGPNEKLFF. CDR3 nucleotides: TGTGCCAGCAGTTACGGGCAGGGGCCGAATGAAAAACTGTTTTTT.

The chain recombines TRBV2 with TRBJ1-5, with 9 bases lining up with TRBD1. This CDR3 is 17 amino acids long. Germline values: CDR1 SNHLY, CDR2 FYNNEI. V lost 7 bases to trimming and J lost 0 bases; unmatched junction nucleotides: 10. The CDR3 DNA is TGTGCCAGCACTGCCTGGGGACAGGGCTATAGCAATCAGCCCCAGCATTTT. This encodes CASTAWGQGYSNQPQHF. Drawing the rest from reference TRBV2 and TRBJ1-5, the complete variable domain is EPEVTQTPSHQVTQMGQEVILRCVPISNHLYFYWYRQILGQKVEFLVSFYNNEISEKSEIFDDQFSVERPDGSNFTLKIRSTKLEDSAMYFCASTAWGQGYSNQPQHFGDGTRLSIL.

The gene calls are TRBV12-3 or TRBV12-4 and TRBJ1-2; D gene unclear. Trimming stripped 7 bases from V and 2 bases from J, with 8 bases between. CDR3 length: 12 amino acids. Written as DNA, the CDR3 is TGTGCCAGCACGGCGGGCAACTATGGCTACACCTTC. Its translation: CASTAGNYGYTF.

This chain uses TRBV14 with TRBJ2-3; 12 nucleotides agree with TRBD2. Germline V CDR1 and CDR2: SGHDN, FVKESK. CDR3 length equals 17 residues. V lost 4 bases and J lost 2; bases outside the gene matches: 7. The CDR3 spells CASSRDLAGGDTDTQYF. For the CDR3, the DNA is TGTGCCAGCAGCCGTGATCTAGCGGGGGGGGACACAGATACGCAGTATTTT.

The chain employs TRBV28 and TRBJ1-2; D is undetermined. This CDR3 has 15 residues. V dropped 7 bases and J dropped 4 bases, with 19 bases sitting between them. Germline V gene lookup returns CDR1 MDHEN and CDR2 SYDVKM. CDR3 DNA sequence: TGTGCCAGCAACCACCAAGGGCGGAGGATCTATGGCTACACCTTC. Protein product: CASNHQGRRIYGYTF.

The CDR3 is CASSPQGAGAVRHNEQFF. Written as DNA, the CDR3 is TGTGCCAGCAGCCCGCAGGGGGCCGGGGCAGTCCGTCACAATGAGCAGTTCTTC. This chain joins TRBV6-2 or TRBV6-3 and TRBJ2-1; 8 nucleotides agree with TRBD1. CDR1 is MNHEY and CDR2 is SVGEGT in the germline V gene. This CDR3 region has 18 residues. With 6 bases clipped from V and 5 bases from J, the junction kept 18 bases outside the gene matches.

V gene TRBV6-2 or TRBV6-3 combines with J gene TRBJ1-1; D is uncertain. V gave up 1 base and J gave up 1 base, with 7 bases separating them. The length of the CDR3 is 14 residues. Germline V gives CDR1 MNHEY, CDR2 SVGEGT. The CDR3 here is CASSYLLENTEAFF. Here the CDR3 DNA reads TGTGCCAGCAGTTACTTGTTAGAGAACACTGAAGCTTTCTTT.

This sequence joins TRBV28 and TRBJ2-7; 8 bases line up with TRBD2. This CDR3 region has 14 residues. V lost 4 bases and J lost 0; bases outside the gene matches: 2. Germline CDR1 MDHEN, CDR2 SYDVKM. CDR3 in DNA: TGTGCCAGCAGTTCAACTAGCGGCTCCTACGAGCAGTACTTC. Its translation is CASSSTSGSYEQYF.

V and J are TRBV10-3 and TRBJ1-5, with TRBD1 identical over 9 bases. Germline CDR1 ENHRY, CDR2 SYGVKD. CDR3 size: 15 residues. The J segment lost 6 bases and the V segment lost 2 bases, leaving 5 bases of the junction unmatched. CDR3: CAISEETGGGQPQHF. CDR3 DNA: TGTGCCATCAGTGAGGAAACAGGGGGCGGTCAGCCCCAGCATTTT.

V and J are TRBV6-1 and TRBJ1-2; TRBD1 matches 8 bases. The V gene's germline CDR1 is MNHNS and CDR2 SASEGT. CDR3 size: 16 residues. Trimming removed 2 bases from V and 0 bases from J; junction bases left unmatched: 5. This chain's CDR3 is CASSEPTGGSNYGYTF. For the CDR3, the DNA is TGTGCCAGCAGTGAACCTACAGGGGGTTCTAACTATGGCTACACCTTC.

Ten or more counts support this clone. The rearrangement uses TRBV6-4 and TRBJ2-7; 9 nucleotides line up with TRBD2. The CDR3 spans 14 residues. In germline, CDR1 is MRHNA, CDR2 SNTAGT. CDR3 region: CAHGASGDTYEQYF. Written as DNA, the CDR3 is TGTGCTCATGGGGCTAGCGGGGATACCTACGAGCAGTACTTC.

The chain couples TRBV3-1 (or the pseudogene TRBV3-2) to TRBJ2-2, with TRBD1 matching over 10 bases. This CDR3 spans 16 amino acids. The J segment lost 0 bases and the V segment lost 5 bases, leaving 3 bases of the junction unmatched. The germline V gene encodes CDR1 LGHDT and CDR2 YNNKEL (reference sequence). DNA for the CDR3: TGTGCCAGCAGCTTCGGACAGGGGGCGAACACCGGGGAGCTGTTTTTT. Its translation is CASSFGQGANTGELFF.

The chain employs TRBV2 and TRBJ2-7; 10 positions match TRBD2. The ends lost 6 bases at V and 2 bases at J; junction bases unmatched: 7. Per the germline V gene, CDR1 is SNHLY and CDR2 is FYNNEI. The CDR3 runs 15 residues. Here the CDR3 DNA reads TGTGCCAGCAGAGTTTGGACTAGCGGCCCCTACGAGCAGTACTTC. Its protein is CASRVWTSGPYEQYF.

This clone occurred many times. The DNA for the CDR3 is TGTGCCAGCAGCGTCGGGACTAGCGGGGAATACGAGCAGTACTTC. It yields the protein CASSVGTSGEYEQYF. The J gene is TRBJ2-7, the V gene TRBV9; 13 nucleotides line up with TRBD2. Germline trimming cut 2 bases from V and 4 bases from J; bases unmatched to any gene: 3. Germline V lookup: CDR1 SGDLS, CDR2 YYNGEE. The CDR3 has 15 residues.

This chain links TRBV7-9 with TRBJ2-5; 10 bases map to TRBD2. The CDR3 is 14 amino acids. CDR1 SEHNR and CDR2 FQNEAQ come from the germline V gene (reference sequence). Unmatched junction bases numbered 3, after V lost 3 bases and J lost 5 bases. The CDR3 sequence: CASSLLAGVETQYF. CDR3 bases: TGTGCCAGCAGCTTGCTAGCGGGAGTGGAGACCCAGTACTTC.

J is TRBJ2-7 and V is TRBV10-3, with 7 bases fitting TRBD1. The CDR3 contains 12 residues. V lost 10 bases, J lost 1 base, and 4 bases stayed unmatched. Germline CDR1 ENHRY, CDR2 SYGVKD. The CDR3 DNA follows: TGTGCCACAGGGGGACAGTCCTACGAGCAGTACTTC. Translating gives CATGGQSYEQYF.

The J gene is TRBJ2-7, the V gene TRBV7-9, with 8 bases matching TRBD1. J gave up 3 bases and V 5 bases, and 6 bases lay outside the gene matches. The length of the CDR3 is 14 residues. From germline, CDR1 is SEHNR and CDR2 FQNEAQ (reference sequence). CDR3 protein: CASSPWTGNYEQYF. CDR3 nucleotide sequence: TGTGCCAGCAGCCCATGGACAGGGAACTACGAGCAGTACTTC.

The chain uses TRBV10-3 and TRBJ1-6; D unresolved. There are 14 residues in the CDR3. Trimming removed 3 bases from V and 7 bases from J, with 10 bases in between. Germline V gene sequence: CDR1 ENHRY, CDR2 SYGVKD. The CDR3 nucleotides read TGTGCCATCAGTGATTTGGGCGAGAATTCACCCCTCCACTTT. Its translation is CAISDLGENSPLHF.

V usage is TRBV2 and J usage is TRBJ1-2; 11 nucleotides align to TRBD1. CDR3 length equals 14 residues. The junction had 4 bases not matched to a gene; V was cut back by 7 bases and J by 3 bases. CDR1 is SNHLY, CDR2 FYNNEI, per germline. The CDR3 DNA follows: TGTGCCAGCAAAGGACAGGGGGCCTACTATGGCTACACCTTC. It yields the protein CASKGQGAYYGYTF.

The J gene is TRBJ2-5, the V gene TRBV2, with TRBD2 as a possible D gene (7 bases). Germline V gene lookup returns CDR1 SNHLY and CDR2 FYNNEI. The V gene lost 6 bases and the J gene lost 4 bases, with 12 bases spanning the gap. CDR3 length: 13 residues. In nucleotides, the CDR3 is TGTGCCAGCAGGAGGGGGGGCGGAGAGACCCAGTACTTC. Protein: CASRRGGGETQYF.

The chain joins TRBV15 to TRBJ1-2; D gene ambiguous. V gave up 0 bases and J gave up 2 bases, with 10 bases separating them. In germline, CDR1 is LNHNV, CDR2 YYDKDF (reference sequence). CDR3 length equals 15 residues. CDR3: CATSRDRRGNYGYTF. As DNA, the CDR3 is TGTGCCACCAGCAGAGATCGGCGGGGAAACTATGGCTACACCTTC.

This clone was observed once. The genes are TRBV11-2 and TRBJ2-7, with D maybe TRBD2 (5 bases). CDR3 size: 13 residues. The V and J ends lost 3 bases and 1 base respectively, with 7 bases between them. Germline V CDR1 and CDR2: SGHAT, FQNNGV. CDR3 DNA sequence: TGTGCCAGCAGCTTCGGGGTTTCCTACGAGCAGTACTTC. Its translation: CASSFGVSYEQYF.

The sample holds many counts of this clone. This chain joins TRBV5-4 and TRBJ2-3, with no clear D. This CDR3 has 15 residues. Trimming took 2 bases from V and 2 from J, leaving 12 bases between them. The V gene's germline CDR1 is SGHNT and CDR2 YYREEE (reference sequence). Here the CDR3 reads CASSFRLTDTDTQYF. The CDR3 region has the DNA TGTGCCAGCAGCTTCCGCCTTACTGACACAGATACGCAGTATTTT.

The chain joins TRBV24-1 to TRBJ2-1; 9 bases are shared with TRBD1. The V and J ends lost 4 bases and 1 base, in that order; junction bases with no gene match: 4. CDR1 is KGHDR and CDR2 is SFDVKD in the germline V gene. This CDR3 spans 16 amino acids. In DNA form, the CDR3 reads TGTGCCACCAGTGACCTACAGGGGGCTTCCTACAATGAGCAGTTCTTC. Translation: CATSDLQGASYNEQFF.